The 20 T cell receptor beta chains in this list originate from one sample, sequenced in a study of T-cell reconstitution after alpha-beta-depleted transplantation in children. Unique molecular identifiers were used to barcode this TCRbeta library. TCRdb reprocessed the PCR reads via MiXCR and lists one record per CDR3 protein. The table has about 980,000 distinct CDR3 sequences, about 29% seen once. Sequencing was performed on PBMCs, mostly from graft donor cells, taken 360 days after TCRalphabeta/CD19-depleted stem cell transplant. These receptors were taken from a boy younger than two who had a stem cell transplant for SCID, so the T cells may come from the graft donor.

This rearrangement joins TRBV7-2 to TRBJ2-7; possibly TRBD1 for D (6 bases). CDR1 and CDR2 from the germline V gene are SGHTA and FQGNSA. CDR3 length: 14 residues. Trimming stripped 3 bases from V and 6 bases from J, with 15 bases between. The CDR3 sequence: CASSFGAGVGEQYF. The CDR3 DNA reads as TGTGCCAGCAGCTTTGGCGCAGGGGTTGGCGAGCAGTACTTC. The full variable domain, rest sourced from reference TRBV7-2 and TRBJ2-7, is GAGVSQSPSNKVTEKGKDVELRCDPISGHTALYWYRQSLGQGLEFLIYFQGNSAPDKSGLPSDRFSAERTGGSVSTLTIQRTQQEDSAVYLCASSFGAGVGEQYFGPGTRLTVT.

The chain uses TRBV7-8 and TRBJ2-7; the D gene is possibly TRBD1 (6 bases). Deletions cut 5 bases from V and 5 bases from J, with 22 bases between. The CDR3 covers 16 residues. Germline V gives CDR1 SGHVS, CDR2 FQNEAQ. The CDR3 nucleotides read TGTGCCAGCAGCACCTTGGACAGCACAGCCTTACACGAGCAGTACTTC. It yields the protein CASSTLDSTALHEQYF.

In this sample, this clonotype turned up a few times. The chain has TRBV12-3 or TRBV12-4 and TRBJ2-6; 7 nucleotides match TRBD1. V lost 5 bases to trimming and J lost 4 bases; unmatched junction nucleotides: 8. This CDR3 contains 16 residues. CDR3 DNA sequence: TGTGCCAGCAGTGGGTCCACAGGGGTCGGGGCCAACGTCCTGACTTTC. Encoded protein: CASSGSTGVGANVLTF.

This clonotype was seen more than once but under ten times. J is TRBJ1-5 and V is TRBV20-1; D is uncertain. This CDR3 is built from 14 residues. With 3 bases removed from V and 5 bases from J, the gap between germline ends came to 14 bases. Germline assignment: CDR1 DFQATT and CDR2 SNEGSKA (reference sequence). The CDR3 protein is CSASPYLRDQPQHF. For the CDR3, the DNA is TGCAGTGCTAGCCCATACCTTAGAGATCAGCCCCAGCATTTT.

The chain is built from TRBV5-1 and TRBJ2-5; 7 positions agree with TRBD2. After removal of 4 bases from V and 2 bases from J, the junction contained 14 bases not matched to a gene. Per germline, CDR1 SGHRS and CDR2 YFSETQ. The CDR3 extends over 17 amino acids. CDR3 sequence reads: CASSLIPYSRGQETQYF. CDR3 bases: TGCGCCAGCAGCCTTATACCCTACTCGCGGGGGCAAGAGACCCAGTACTTC.

This clonotype was recorded a few times. The J gene is TRBJ1-3, the V gene TRBV29-1, with no clear D. Germline assignment: CDR1 SQVTM and CDR2 ANQGSEA. V dropped 5 bases and J dropped 0 bases, with 11 bases sitting between them. This CDR3 has 14 residues. CDR3 in DNA: TGCAGCGTTCCCGACCGAAGCTCTGGAAACACCATATATTTT. Residues: CSVPDRSSGNTIYF.

The chain is built from TRBV12-3 or TRBV12-4 and TRBJ2-2; 8 bases line up with TRBD1. This CDR3 spans 12 amino acids. V gave up 6 bases and J gave up 13 bases; unmatched junction bases: 7. CDR3 amino acids: CASSPDRGGLFF. CDR3 DNA: TGTGCCAGCAGCCCAGACAGGGGTGGGCTGTTTTTT.

V is TRBV11-2 and J is TRBJ2-5, with D tentatively TRBD2 (6 bases). Germline CDR1 SGHAT, CDR2 FQNNGV. Deletions cut 1 base from V and 1 base from J, with 13 bases between. The length of the CDR3 is 16 residues. CDR3 DNA sequence: TGTGCCAGCAGCTTAGTGTCTTGGAGGGGCCAAGAGACCCAGTACTTC. Translated: CASSLVSWRGQETQYF.

This clonotype was found a few times. The chain has TRBV19 and TRBJ1-2; D unresolved. The ends were cut back, 8 bases at V and 8 bases at J, with 6 bases in the middle. The CDR3 runs 9 residues. Germline V CDR1 and CDR2: LNHDA, SQIVND (reference sequence). This chain's CDR3 is CASFDGYTF. The CDR3 DNA reads TGTGCCAGTTTTGACGGCTACACCTTC.

The chain links TRBV27 to TRBJ2-7; no definite D call. From germline, CDR1 is MNHEY and CDR2 SMNVEV (reference sequence). There are 14 residues in the CDR3. With 5 bases removed from V and 2 bases from J, the gap between germline ends came to 13 bases. The CDR3 spells CASSPNLGTYEQYF. Here the CDR3 DNA reads TGTGCCAGCAGTCCAAACCTGGGAACCTACGAGCAGTACTTC.

This clonotype was counted only a few times. The V call is TRBV2, the J call TRBJ2-7; D is unresolved. CDR1 SNHLY and CDR2 FYNNEI come from the germline V gene. This CDR3 is built from 13 residues. V was pared by 3 bases and J by 6 bases, with 12 bases between. In nucleotides, the CDR3 is TGTGCCAGCAGTGAGGTCTTCGGGCTCGAGCAGTACTTC. Translating it yields CASSEVFGLEQYF.

The chain has TRBV12-3 or TRBV12-4 and TRBJ2-3; D gene uncertain. The CDR3 runs 15 residues. Trimming shortened V by 4 bases and J by 5 bases, and 16 bases separated the two germline ends. Here the CDR3 DNA reads TGTGCCAGCAGTTACCTCTGGGTAGTTATAGATACGCAGTATTTT. It encodes CASSYLWVVIDTQYF.

This clonotype was detected a few times. The chain carries TRBV10-3 and TRBJ2-7; no definite D call. V dropped 3 bases and J dropped 3 bases, with 12 bases sitting between them. This CDR3 spans 14 amino acids. Germline V gene lookup returns CDR1 ENHRY and CDR2 SYGVKD. The CDR3 sequence: CAISEMQQSYEQYF. In nucleotides, the CDR3 is TGTGCCATCAGTGAAATGCAACAGAGCTACGAGCAGTACTTC.

This clonotype has just a few counts. The V call is TRBV20-1, the J call TRBJ2-3; D possibly corresponds to TRBD2 (6 bases). The germline CDR1 and CDR2 sequences are DFQATT and SNEGSKA (reference sequence). V was pared by 4 bases and J by 0 bases, with 17 bases between. There are 16 residues in the CDR3. CDR3 sequence: CSAKIGTLLSTDTQYF. The CDR3 DNA is TGCAGTGCTAAAATCGGGACTCTCTTGAGCACAGATACGCAGTATTTT.

The V and J genes are TRBV6-1 and TRBJ1-2, with 7 bases fitting TRBD1. There are 16 residues in the CDR3. CDR1 is MNHNS and CDR2 is SASEGT in the germline V gene. With V trimmed by 3 bases and J by 2 bases, 9 bases remained unmatched. The CDR3 DNA reads as TGTGCCAGCAGTGACCCCGCAGGGGGGAGCAACTATGGCTACACCTTC. Translated: CASSDPAGGSNYGYTF.

CDR3 sequence reads: CASRDRGLPTDTQYF. The CDR3 DNA sequence: TGTGCCAGCCGCGACAGGGGTCTTCCCACAGATACGCAGTATTTT. This rearrangement joins TRBV6-1 to TRBJ2-3, with TRBD1 identical over 8 bases. The J segment lost 2 bases and the V segment lost 8 bases, leaving 9 bases of the junction unmatched. The CDR3 spans 15 residues. The V gene's germline CDR1 is MNHNS and CDR2 SASEGT.

The rearrangement joins TRBV1 to TRBJ1-2; TRBD1 was called by the table and not checked on the DNA. TRBV1 is a pseudogene locus. CDR3 length: 15 amino acids. The CDR3, as DNA: TGCACTCACCACTTACTGAGGCGGAGCCCCTATGGCTACACCTTC. Its protein product is CTHHLLRRSPYGYTF.

The V gene is TRBV6-2 or TRBV6-3, the J gene TRBJ2-1; a weak D match, TRBD2 (5 bases). From germline, CDR1 is MNHEY and CDR2 SVGEGT. V lost 7 bases and J 6 bases, leaving 19 bases between the germline ends. This CDR3 spans 15 amino acids. This CDR3 reads CASTFGGLAGNEQFF. CDR3 sequence (DNA): TGTGCCAGCACCTTCGGCGGGCTAGCCGGCAATGAGCAGTTCTTC.

The chain joins TRBV6-2 or TRBV6-3 to TRBJ2-5; the D gene is possibly TRBD2 (5 bases). Germline assignment: CDR1 MNHEY and CDR2 SVGEGT. V gave up 6 bases and J gave up 1 base, with 21 bases separating them. The CDR3 contains 17 residues. The DNA of the CDR3 is TGTGCCAGCAGCCAAGGACTGATTGGCGTCGTCCAAGAGACCCAGTACTTC. Translating gives CASSQGLIGVVQETQYF.

This clonotype was seen once. The chain uses TRBV2 and TRBJ2-7; 9 positions match TRBD1. This CDR3 has 15 amino acids. CDR1 is SNHLY, CDR2 FYNNEI, per germline. J was trimmed by 3 bases and V by 3 bases; bases with no gene match: 6. The CDR3, as DNA: TGTGCCAGCAGTGATGATTGGGACAGGGACTACGAGCAGTACTTC. Protein product: CASSDDWDRDYEQYF.